The entry that follows covers one T cell receptor beta chain sequence. This specimen belongs to a study of technical replicates of blood from a handful of donors. Sequencing used immunoSEQ multiplex PCR; TCRdb keeps in-frame clones, though not all of them. The table records more than 55,000 clones, almost 95% of them present only once. This CDR3 spans 15 amino acids. The chain is built from TRBV21-1 and TRBJ1-5; the D call TRBD1 from the table was never checked on the DNA. TRBV21-1 is reported as a pseudogene. The specimen sequenced was T cells isolated from PBMCs. This TCR came from a human donor in good health. Written as DNA, the CDR3 is TGTGCCAGCAGCCTAAAGGACAGCAACAATCAGCCCCAGCATTTT. Translating gives CASSLKDSNNQPQHF.